The 5 T cell receptor beta chains presented below share a single source sample, sequenced in a study of identical twins. Each CDR3 protein is one row after TCRdb ran MiXCR on the 5' RACE reads. The table includes about 520,000 distinct CDR3 sequences, around 20% detected once. These data were also reused for a study on T cells expressing NK-cell markers.

The specimen sequenced was CD4+ T cells sorted from blood. The receptors derive from a woman aged 18-30 years in good health.

The V and J genes are TRBV5-1 and TRBJ1-5; D is perhaps TRBD1 (6 bases). The CDR3 covers 14 residues. The V end was cut by 2 bases, the J end by 4 bases, with 10 bases between. Germline V lookup: CDR1 SGHRS, CDR2 YFSETQ. The CDR3 coding sequence is TGCGCCAGCAGCTTAGGGGACACAAATCAGCCCCAGCATTTT. It is translated as CASSLGDTNQPQHF. Complete variable domain (other parts from reference TRBV5-1 and TRBJ1-5): KAGVTQTPRYLIKTRGQQVTLSCSPISGHRSVSWYQQTPGQGLQFLFEYFSETQRNKGNFPGRFSGRQFSNSRSEMNVSTLELGDSALYLCASSLGDTNQPQHFGDGTRLSIL.

V usage is TRBV7-7 and J usage is TRBJ2-5, with TRBD2 identical over 11 bases. Unmatched junction bases numbered 6, after V lost 2 bases and J lost 4 bases. CDR1 SSHAT and CDR2 FNYEAQ come from the germline V gene (reference sequence). The length of the CDR3 is 16 residues. The CDR3 is CASSLLRLAGLETQYF. CDR3 DNA sequence: TGTGCCAGCAGCTTACTTCGACTAGCGGGACTAGAGACCCAGTACTTC.

The rearrangement joins TRBV24-1 to TRBJ2-1, with a weak D call TRBD2 (6 bases). Germline V gene lookup returns CDR1 KGHDR and CDR2 SFDVKD. The V end was cut by 4 bases, the J end by 6 bases, with 12 bases between. CDR3 size: 14 residues. The CDR3 DNA is TGTGCCACCAGTGACGCTGGGGGGTTCAATGAGCAGTTCTTC. Translation: CATSDAGGFNEQFF.

The sample holds a few counts of this clonotype. The V and J genes are TRBV10-3 and TRBJ1-6, with 10 positions matching TRBD1. Germline values: CDR1 ENHRY, CDR2 SYGVKD. The CDR3 has 15 amino acids. V shed 4 bases, J shed 10 bases, and the junction held 7 bases outside the gene matches. The CDR3 loop reads CAISGSGTGESPLHF. Here the CDR3 DNA reads TGTGCCATCAGTGGCTCCGGGACAGGGGAATCACCCCTCCACTTT.

The chain is built from TRBV9 and TRBJ2-1; 9 bases fit TRBD2. The CDR3 covers 16 residues. J was trimmed by 2 bases and V by 3 bases; bases with no gene match: 6. Germline CDR1 and CDR2: SGDLS and YYNGEE. CDR3 residues: CASSAGLALTYNEQFF. In DNA, the CDR3 is TGTGCCAGCAGCGCGGGACTAGCTTTGACCTACAATGAGCAGTTCTTC.